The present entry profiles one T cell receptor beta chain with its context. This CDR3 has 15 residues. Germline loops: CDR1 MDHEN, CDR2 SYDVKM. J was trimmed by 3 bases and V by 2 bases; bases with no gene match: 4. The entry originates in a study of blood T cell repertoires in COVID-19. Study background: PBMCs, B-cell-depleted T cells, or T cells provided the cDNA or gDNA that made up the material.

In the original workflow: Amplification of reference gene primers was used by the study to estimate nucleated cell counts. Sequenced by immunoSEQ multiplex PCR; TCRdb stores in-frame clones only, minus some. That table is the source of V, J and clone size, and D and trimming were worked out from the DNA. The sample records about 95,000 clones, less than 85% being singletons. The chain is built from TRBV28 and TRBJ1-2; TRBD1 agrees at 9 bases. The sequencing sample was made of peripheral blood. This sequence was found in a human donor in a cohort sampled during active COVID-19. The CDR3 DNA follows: TGTGCCAGCAGTTTAAGGGGACAGGGAGACTATGGCTACACCTTC. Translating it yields CASSLRGQGDYGYTF.